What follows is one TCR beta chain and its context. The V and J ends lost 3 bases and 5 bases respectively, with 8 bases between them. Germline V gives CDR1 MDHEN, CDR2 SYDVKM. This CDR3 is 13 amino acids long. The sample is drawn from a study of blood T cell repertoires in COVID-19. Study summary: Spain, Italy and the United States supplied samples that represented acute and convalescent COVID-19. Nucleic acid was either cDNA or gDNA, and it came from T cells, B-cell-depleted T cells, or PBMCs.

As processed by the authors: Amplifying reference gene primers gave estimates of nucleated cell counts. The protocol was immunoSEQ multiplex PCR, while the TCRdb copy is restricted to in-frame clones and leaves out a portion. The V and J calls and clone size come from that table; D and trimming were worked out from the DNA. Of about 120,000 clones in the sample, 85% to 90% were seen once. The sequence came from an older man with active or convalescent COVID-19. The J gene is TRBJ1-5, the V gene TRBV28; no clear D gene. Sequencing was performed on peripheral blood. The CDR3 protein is CASSFTVDQPQHF. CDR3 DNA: TGTGCCAGCAGTTTTACGGTCGATCAGCCCCAGCATTTT.